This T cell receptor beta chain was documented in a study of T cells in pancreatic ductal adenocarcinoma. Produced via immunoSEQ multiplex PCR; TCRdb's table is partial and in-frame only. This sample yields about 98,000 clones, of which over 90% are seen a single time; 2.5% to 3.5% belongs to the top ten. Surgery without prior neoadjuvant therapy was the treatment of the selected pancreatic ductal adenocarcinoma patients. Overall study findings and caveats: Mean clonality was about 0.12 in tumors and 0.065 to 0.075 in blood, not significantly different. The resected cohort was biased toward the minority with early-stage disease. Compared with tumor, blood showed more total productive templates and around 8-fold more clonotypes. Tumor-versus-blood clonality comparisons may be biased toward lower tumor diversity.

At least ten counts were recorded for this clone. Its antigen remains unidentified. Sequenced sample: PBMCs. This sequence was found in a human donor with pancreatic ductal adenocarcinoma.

For the CDR3, the DNA is TGTGCCAGCAGCGTAGGTTCAGGGAACACTGAAGCTTTCTTT. Translation: CASSVGSGNTEAFF. This rearrangement joins TRBV9 to TRBJ1-1; D unclear. The CDR3 is 14 residues long. Germline loops: CDR1 SGDLS, CDR2 YYNGEE. The ends were cut back, 0 bases at V and 1 base at J, with 7 bases in the middle.